These T cell receptor beta chains were read from a single sample in a study of cytomegalovirus exposure and HLA in healthy donors. The assay was immunoSEQ multiplex PCR, and TCRdb's table has in-frame clones only and misses some. This sample's table has just over 200,000 clones. Sample: PBMCs. Receptors originate from a girl aged 2 to 10 in good health and CMV-seropositive. The CDR3 runs from the conserved cysteine through the conserved F or W. A D gene is named only where the DNA matches it firmly.

j_gene | v_gene | d_gene | CDR3nt | CDR3aa
TRBJ1-2 | TRBV29-1 | . | TGCAGCGTTCGACAGGTCCCCGGCTACACCTTC | CSVRQVPGYTF
TRBJ2-7 | TRBV28 | TRBD2 | TGTGCCAGCAGTTCGAACCCCCAGGGGCTAGCGGGAGGGCTTCCCTTC | CASSSNPQGLAGGLPF
TRBJ2-1 | TRBV25-1 | . | TGTGCCAGCAGTGAATCCTTACTGGGGGCTGGGCAGTTCTTC | CASSESLLGAGQFF
TRBJ2-3 | TRBV27 | . | TGTGCCACCGGTAGTGGGGCTACCACGGATACGCAGTATTTT | CATGSGATTDTQYF
TRBJ1-6 | TRBV5-6 | TRBD1 | TGTGCCAGCAGCTTGGGGCACCCAACAGGGGGGTCCCTCCACTTT | CASSLGHPTGGSLHF
TRBJ1-5 | TRBV27 | TRBD1 | TGTGCCAGCAGTCCCGGACAGGGAGTGGATCAGCCCCAGCATTTT | CASSPGQGVDQPQHF
TRBJ2-7 | TRBV7-9 | . | TGTGCCAGCAGCTCCTCTTGGGCAGGGAAAAGAGACGAGCAGTACTTC | CASSSSWAGKRDEQYF
TRBJ2-3 | TRBV28 | . | TGTGCCAGCACCCCTTCCCGAGATCTTGGCACAGATACGCAGTATTTT | CASTPSRDLGTDTQYF
TRBJ1-4 | TRBV5-4 | . | TGTGCCAGCAGCACGGCCGGGACTGTAGAAAAACTGTTTTTT | CASSTAGTVEKLFF
TRBJ2-1 | TRBV7-9 | . | TGTGCCAGCAGCTTACAGGGGACGGCCTACAATGAGCAGTTCTTC | CASSLQGTAYNEQFF